These 8 T cell receptor beta chains came from one sample sequenced in a study of identical twins. TCRdb re-called the 5' RACE reads with MiXCR, one entry per CDR3 protein. The profile shows 1.5 million to 2 million distinct CDR3 sequences, about 30% of them singletons. Sequenced material: cord blood. These receptors were taken from a newborn girl in good health.

The sample holds a few counts of this clonotype. The V call is TRBV28, the J call TRBJ1-2; 7 bases are a match to TRBD1. Germline V lookup: CDR1 MDHEN, CDR2 SYDVKM. The CDR3 covers 17 residues. Unmatched junction bases numbered 13, after V lost 5 bases and J lost 1 base. CDR3 DNA sequence: TGTGCCAGCAGTCGTCGACAGGGTCGGTCTGTTAACTATGGCTACACCTTC. Translation: CASSRRQGRSVNYGYTF.

This clonotype was counted only a few times. The chain uses TRBV6-1 and TRBJ2-1, with 13 bases that match TRBD2. Trimming took 8 bases from V and 7 from J; bases not matched to a gene: 5. Per the germline V gene, CDR1 is MNHNS and CDR2 is SASEGT. This CDR3 is built from 14 residues. CDR3 sequence: CASGLAGDVNEQFF. DNA of the CDR3: TGTGCCAGCGGACTAGCGGGAGATGTAAATGAGCAGTTCTTC.

This clonotype has a handful of counts. The chain recombines TRBV20-1 with TRBJ2-1, with D perhaps TRBD2 (6 bases). Trimming stripped 0 bases from V and 4 bases from J, with 13 bases between. The germline CDR1 and CDR2 sequences are DFQATT and SNEGSKA (reference sequence). This CDR3 comprises 15 residues. In DNA form, the CDR3 reads TGCAGTGCTAGAGATTTCGGGGGAGCATACAATGAGCAGTTCTTC. Its translation is CSARDFGGAYNEQFF.

The chain combines TRBV4-1 with TRBJ2-1; 10 bases map to TRBD2. Trimming cost V 1 base and J 5 bases; bases outside gene matches: 8. Germline V CDR1 and CDR2: MGHRA, YSYEKL. The length of the CDR3 is 17 residues. CDR3 loop: CASSQVVAGGQDNEQFF. The CDR3 nucleotides read TGCGCCAGCAGCCAAGTGGTAGCGGGAGGCCAAGACAATGAGCAGTTCTTC.

The chain employs TRBV9 and TRBJ2-5; D unclear. V shed 10 bases and J shed 7 bases, with 20 bases lying between them. Germline V gene lookup returns CDR1 SGDLS and CDR2 YYNGEE. This CDR3 is built from 13 residues. In DNA form, the CDR3 reads TGTGCCGGCTCCCTGACTCGGCTGGGGACCCAGTACTTC. Its protein product is CAGSLTRLGTQYF.

The sample holds a few counts of this clonotype. The chain is built from TRBV20-1 and TRBJ2-3, with D tentatively TRBD2 (5 bases). The CDR3 consists of 16 residues. The V and J ends lost 4 bases and 0 bases respectively, with 17 bases between them. The germline gives CDR1 DFQATT, CDR2 SNEGSKA (reference sequence). The CDR3 spells CSATGKPDTSTDTQYF. In DNA form, the CDR3 reads TGCAGTGCTACCGGGAAACCCGATACTAGCACAGATACGCAGTATTTT.

This clonotype was detected a few times. The chain uses TRBV10-3 and TRBJ1-2; 9 bases fit TRBD1. V trimming: 5 bases; J trimming: 8 bases; junction bases outside the gene matches: 9. The CDR3 is 14 residues long. Germline V gene data show CDR1 as ENHRY and CDR2 as SYGVKD. CDR3 bases: TGTGCCATCAGTAGACAGGGACAGGGTCCGGGCTACACCTTC. This gives the protein CAISRQGQGPGYTF.

The chain is built from TRBV20-1 and TRBJ1-2; the D gene is possibly TRBD1 (5 bases). CDR1 is DFQATT, CDR2 SNEGSKA, per germline (reference sequence). The CDR3 contains 16 residues. With 7 bases removed from V and 5 bases from J, the gap between germline ends came to 26 bases. CDR3 sequence: CSVTHGRGQAIYGYTF. DNA of the CDR3: TGCAGTGTTACCCACGGTCGGGGCCAGGCGATTTATGGCTACACCTTC.